Listed here are 21 T cell receptor beta chains from one sample, sequenced in a study of Ad26.COV2.S vaccination and SARS-CoV-2 variants. Assay used: immunoSEQ multiplex PCR; TCRdb lists only in-frame clones, some missing. The table includes just over 350,000 clones, about 91% detected once. The source material was peripheral blood, sampled after recovery from COVID-19. These receptors came from a human donor who had recovered from COVID-19.

The CDR3 here is CASEGGTEYGYTF. CDR3 DNA: TGTGCCAGCGAAGGCGGGACGGAATATGGCTACACCTTC. The chain employs TRBV2 and TRBJ1-2, with a weak D call TRBD1 (5 bases). The CDR3 is made up of 13 amino acids. V lost 8 bases, J lost 5 bases, and 15 bases lay in between. Germline CDR1 and CDR2: SNHLY and FYNNEI.

The chain joins TRBV7-9 to TRBJ2-4; 7 bases fit TRBD1. The CDR3 covers 15 residues. CDR1 is SEHNR and CDR2 is FQNEAQ in the germline V gene (reference sequence). Losses at the gene ends were 6 bases for V and 1 base for J; bases not matched to a gene: 6. CDR3 in DNA: TGTGCCAGCAGTCCCTCGGACAGGGCCAAAAACATTCAGTACTTC. Translation: CASSPSDRAKNIQYF.

This clone has more than one count but fewer than ten. This chain connects TRBV6-5 to TRBJ1-5, with no clear D. Per the germline V gene, CDR1 is MNHEY and CDR2 is SVGAGI. The CDR3 consists of 16 residues. The V end was cut by 0 bases, the J end by 6 bases, with 15 bases between. For the CDR3, the DNA is TGTGCCAGCAGTTACTCTAGACCGTTTCTAGTTCAGCCCCAGCATTTT. This encodes CASSYSRPFLVQPQHF.

J is TRBJ2-1 and V is TRBV27; 9 bases map to TRBD2. The V segment lost 8 bases and the J segment 4 bases; nucleotides outside the gene matches: 12. The CDR3 sequence is 16 residues long. The germline V gene encodes CDR1 MNHEY and CDR2 SMNVEV (reference sequence). The CDR3 sequence is CASVTGSGGRYNEQFF. The CDR3 DNA reads as TGTGCCAGCGTTACAGGTAGCGGGGGCCGGTACAATGAGCAGTTCTTC.

J is TRBJ2-7 and V is TRBV24-1; 8 bases agree with TRBD1. From germline, CDR1 is KGHDR and CDR2 SFDVKD. V was clipped by 4 bases and J by 8 bases; unmatched bases: 6. CDR3 size: 13 residues. The CDR3 loop reads CATSEAGGAKQYF. CDR3 nucleotide sequence: TGTGCCACCAGTGAGGCAGGGGGCGCCAAGCAGTACTTC.

The CDR3 loop reads CASGLGGQMNTEAFF. As DNA, the CDR3 is TGTGCTAGTGGTTTGGGGGGACAGATGAACACTGAAGCTTTCTTT. The chain combines TRBV12-5 with TRBJ1-1; TRBD1 matches 7 bases. The CDR3 has 15 residues. Germline V gene data show CDR1 as LGHNT and CDR2 as FRNRAP. Trimming took 1 base from V and 0 from J; bases not matched to a gene: 2.

The chain has TRBV29-1 and TRBJ1-2; 8 nucleotides agree with TRBD1. Trimming cost V 7 bases and J 5 bases; bases outside gene matches: 6. In germline, CDR1 is SQVTM, CDR2 ANQGSEA. The CDR3 runs 12 residues. The CDR3 DNA reads TGCAGCGCCCCAGGGGGCGGGTATGGCTACACCTTC. Protein sequence: CSAPGGGYGYTF. Drawing the rest from reference TRBV29-1 and TRBJ1-2, the complete variable domain is SAVISQKPSRDICQRGTSLTIQCQVDSQVTMMFWYRQQPGQSLTLIATANQGSEATYESGFVIDKFPISRPNLTFSTLTVSNMSPEDSSIYLCSAPGGGYGYTFGSGTRLTVV.

The chain uses TRBV7-6 and TRBJ2-5; D unclear. Germline V gives CDR1 SGHVS, CDR2 FNYEAQ. The germline V and J ends were trimmed by 1 base and 2 bases, with 11 bases remaining between them. CDR3 length: 15 amino acids. CDR3: CASSLEGHRQETQYF. The DNA of the CDR3 is TGTGCCAGCAGCTTAGAAGGGCACCGACAAGAGACCCAGTACTTC.

This clone showed up just once. The chain joins TRBV5-4 to TRBJ2-3; 7 nucleotides match TRBD1. The CDR3 loop spans 14 amino acids. V shed 4 bases, J shed 2 bases, and the junction held 4 bases outside the gene matches. Germline V gene sequence: CDR1 SGHNT, CDR2 YYREEE (reference sequence). The CDR3 DNA follows: TGTGCCAGCAGCGCCAGGGGGACCACAGATACGCAGTATTTT. It translates to CASSARGTTDTQYF.

The chain joins TRBV9 to TRBJ1-1; D is unclear. V lost 3 bases and J lost 7, with 19 bases in between. The CDR3 spans 15 residues. The germline gives CDR1 SGDLS, CDR2 YYNGEE. As DNA, the CDR3 is TGTGCCAGCAGCGCTGTGGGGAGGGCAGGAGGTGAAGCTTTCTTT. Its translation: CASSAVGRAGGEAFF.

The J gene is TRBJ2-6, the V gene TRBV4-1; D gene unclear. The CDR3 is made up of 18 amino acids. V was pared by 4 bases and J by 0 bases, with 16 bases between. Germline loops: CDR1 MGHRA, CDR2 YSYEKL. The CDR3 DNA reads as TGCGCCAGCAGCCTACAGCCGAACGACCGCTCTGGGGCCAACGTCCTGACTTTC. Amino acids: CASSLQPNDRSGANVLTF.

This sequence joins TRBV7-9 and TRBJ1-2; TRBD1 is a possible D gene (6 bases). The CDR3 has 13 residues. Germline V gene data show CDR1 as SEHNR and CDR2 as FQNEAQ (reference sequence). The V end was cut by 1 base, the J end by 4 bases, with 7 bases between. CDR3 region: CASSLGQVYGYTF. In DNA form, the CDR3 reads TGTGCCAGCAGCTTAGGACAGGTCTATGGCTACACCTTC.

This chain connects TRBV20-1 to TRBJ1-4; weak D call: TRBD1 (6 bases). Germline values: CDR1 DFQATT, CDR2 SNEGSKA (reference sequence). Between the trimmed V and J ends, which lost 3 bases and 8 bases, there was a span of 34 bases. The CDR3 spans 20 residues. The CDR3: CSASPLPDSSRHIGGEKLFF. The CDR3 coding sequence is TGCAGTGCTAGTCCCTTACCGGACAGCTCCCGGCACATCGGGGGGGAAAAACTGTTTTTT.

The chain links TRBV27 to TRBJ2-3; D gene ambiguous. V lost 3 bases and J lost 4, with 14 bases in between. The CDR3 runs to 15 residues. Germline CDR1 reads MNHEY; CDR2 reads SMNVEV (reference sequence). For the CDR3, the DNA is TGTGCCAGCAGTTTGACCCCCCGCCAGGCAGATACGCAGTATTTT. Translated, it gives CASSLTPRQADTQYF.

V usage is TRBV19 and J usage is TRBJ2-7; 10 nucleotides align to TRBD2. Unmatched junction bases numbered 1, after V lost 8 bases and J lost 3 bases. The CDR3 is made up of 12 amino acids. CDR1 LNHDA and CDR2 SQIVND come from the germline V gene (reference sequence). In DNA, the CDR3 is TGTGCCAGTGCTAGCGGGAGCTACGAGCAGTACTTC. As protein: CASASGSYEQYF.

The rearrangement links TRBV9 to TRBJ2-7; no clear D. The CDR3 spans 12 residues. CDR1 SGDLS and CDR2 YYNGEE come from the germline V gene. V lost 0 bases, J lost 5 bases, and 6 bases lay in between. The CDR3 sequence: CASSVEGNEQYF. For the CDR3, the DNA is TGTGCCAGCAGCGTAGAAGGGAACGAGCAGTACTTC.

This chain joins TRBV6-1 and TRBJ2-7; D uncertain. Trimming left V 1 base short and J 6 bases short, with 16 bases between. Germline CDR1 MNHNS, CDR2 SASEGT. This CDR3 contains 15 residues. CDR3 sequence reads: CASSEGTRRSGEQYF. The DNA of the CDR3 is TGTGCCAGCAGTGAAGGGACGAGGCGGTCTGGCGAGCAGTACTTC.

This sequence joins TRBV18 and TRBJ2-1; either TRBD1 or TRBD2 may fit D (5 bases each). The CDR3 contains 13 residues. Between the trimmed V and J ends, which lost 5 bases and 9 bases, there was a span of 14 bases. Germline CDR1 and CDR2: KGHSH and LQKENI. The CDR3 coding sequence is TGTGCCAGCTCATCCGGGACGGACGGTGAGCAGTTCTTC. Its protein is CASSSGTDGEQFF.

The chain has TRBV27 and TRBJ1-5; perhaps TRBD1 as D (5 bases). The germline V gene encodes CDR1 MNHEY and CDR2 SMNVEV (reference sequence). The V end was cut by 6 bases, the J end by 3 bases, with 15 bases between. CDR3 length equals 15 residues. The CDR3 DNA reads as TGTGCCAGCAGGGGGGGAGGGGTTACCAATCAGCCCCAGCATTTT. Protein sequence: CASRGGGVTNQPQHF.

The V and J genes are TRBV5-4 and TRBJ2-2, with 8 bases lining up with TRBD1. Germline-derived CDR1 and CDR2 are SGHNT and YYREEE (reference sequence). V was pared by 2 bases and J by 6 bases, with 9 bases of the junction left unmatched. There are 16 residues in the CDR3. In DNA, the CDR3 is TGTGCCAGCAGCTTTTTGACAGGGGACTCCCCCGGGGAGCTGTTTTTT. Translated: CASSFLTGDSPGELFF.

The gene calls are TRBV2 and TRBJ1-2; D not resolved. Germline loops: CDR1 SNHLY, CDR2 FYNNEI. This CDR3 is built from 12 residues. The V and J ends lost 6 bases and 4 bases respectively, with 9 bases between them. The CDR3 DNA reads TGTGCCAGCAGCATCAGTCCCTATGGCTACACCTTC. It codes for CASSISPYGYTF.